This record covers a single T cell receptor (beta chain). These data belong to a study of blood T cell repertoires in COVID-19. About the research overall: In each case, the material was cDNA or gDNA derived from T cells, B-cell-depleted T cells, or PBMCs.

The CDR3 totals 15 residues. The V end was cut by 3 bases, the J end by 0 bases, with 13 bases between. The germline V gene encodes CDR1 SQVTM and CDR2 ANQGSEA. Under the authors' procedure: Nucleated cell counts were estimated from reference gene primer amplification. Data came from immunoSEQ multiplex PCR; TCRdb stores just in-frame clones and leaves some out. That table supplies the V and J calls and clone size; D and trimming were determined from the DNA. The profile covers about 180,000 clones, with approximately 89% appearing a single time and 2% to 2.5% taken by the ten largest. This receptor was taken from a woman aged 40 to 50 with acute COVID-19. J is TRBJ2-3 and V is TRBV29-1; a possible D gene is TRBD1 (5 bases). The sample taken for sequencing was PBMCs or T cells enriched from blood (not recorded which). CDR3 sequence reads: CSVDSGLGSTDTQYF. The CDR3 bases are TGCAGCGTTGACTCAGGGTTAGGCAGCACAGATACGCAGTATTTT.